A selection of T cell receptor beta chains follows, all from one sample in a study of OX40 agonist ivuxolimab in advanced cancers. Generated by immunoSEQ multiplex PCR, the TCRdb table keeps only in-frame clones and is missing some. Among roughly 66,000 clones listed, 75% to 90% were seen once. The source material was CD4+ or CD8+ T cells sorted from blood, sampled in a trial of the OX40 agonist ivuxolimab. These receptors came from an adult with an advanced solid tumor such as melanoma, head and neck, liver or kidney cancer. The CDR3 runs from the conserved cysteine through the conserved F or W. The D gene is left open where the match is weak. Clone sizes are given selectively: once, few, many, or a class where the clone is expanded.

J gene,D gene,V gene,clone size,CDR3 protein,CDR3 DNA
TRBJ2-7,NA,TRBV7-8,once,CASSSLGGDEQYF,TGTGCCAGCAGTTCATTGGGGGGCGACGAGCAGTACTTC
TRBJ1-2,NA,TRBV5-8,NA,CASSPLVFNYGYTF,TGTGCCAGCAGCCCACTCGTCTTTAACTATGGCTACACCTTC
TRBJ1-1,TRBD1,TRBV7-2,NA,CASSPRQGARAFF,TGTGCCAGCAGCCCTAGACAGGGGGCGCGAGCTTTCTTT
TRBJ1-4,NA,TRBV28,NA,CASSSFAVGNEKLFF,TGTGCCAGCAGTTCTTTTGCAGTTGGAAATGAAAAACTGTTTTTT
TRBJ1-2,NA,TRBV5-1,NA,CASSLDGFYGYTF,TGCGCCAGCAGCTTGGACGGCTTCTATGGCTACACCTTC
TRBJ2-5,NA,TRBV5-8,NA,CASSLGGLGTQYF,TGTGCCAGCAGCTTGGGGGGGCTGGGGACCCAGTACTTC
TRBJ2-4,NA,TRBV19,NA,CASSGRTGREGNIQYF,TGTGCCAGTAGTGGACGGACAGGGCGGGAGGGAAACATTCAGTACTTC
TRBJ2-3,TRBD2,TRBV6-1,NA,CASSDPGLPYTDTQYF,TGTGCCAGCAGTGATCCGGGACTACCTTACACAGATACGCAGTATTTT
TRBJ2-6,TRBD2,TRBV9,few,CASSVELAGTGANVLTF,TGTGCCAGCAGCGTAGAACTAGCGGGAACTGGGGCCAACGTCCTGACTTTC
TRBJ1-1,NA,TRBV2,NA,CASSALGGNTEAFF,TGTGCCAGCAGTGCTCTCGGGGGTAACACTGAAGCTTTCTTT
TRBJ2-5,TRBD1,TRBV18,NA,CASSPQGAVGETQYF,TGTGCCAGCTCACCACAGGGGGCAGTTGGTGAGACCCAGTACTTC
TRBJ2-1,NA,TRBV7-9,NA,CASSLWKGPYNEQFF,TGTGCCAGCAGCTTATGGAAAGGGCCTTACAATGAGCAGTTCTTC
TRBJ2-3,TRBD2,TRBV5-4,NA,CASSLPLAVGTDTQYF,TGTGCCAGCAGCTTACCACTAGCGGTGGGCACAGATACGCAGTATTTT
TRBJ1-3,TRBD1,TRBV5-1,once,CASSLGGQAGNTIYF,TGCGCCAGCAGCTTGGGGGGACAGGCTGGAAACACCATATATTTT
TRBJ2-1,NA,TRBV18,NA,CASSPFANLGNEQFF,TGTGCCAGCTCACCCTTTGCGAATCTAGGGAATGAGCAGTTCTTC
TRBJ1-1,NA,TRBV28,NA,CASSWDGEVTEAFF,TGTGCCAGCAGTTGGGACGGCGAGGTAACTGAAGCTTTCTTT
TRBJ1-1,TRBD1,TRBV5-1,NA,CASSQKQGAHLAFF,TGCGCCAGCAGCCAAAAACAGGGGGCGCATTTGGCTTTCTTT
TRBJ2-4,TRBD2,TRBV5-4,NA,CASSETSSQNIQYF,TGTGCCAGCAGCGAGACTAGCTCCCAAAACATTCAGTACTTC
TRBJ2-4,TRBD1,TRBV23-1,NA,CASSQSPSTGAVKNIQYF,TGCGCCAGCAGTCAATCCCCCTCGACAGGGGCTGTCAAAAACATTCAGTACTTC
TRBJ2-3,NA,TRBV7-3,once,CASSLNLAGTDTQYF,TGTGCCAGCAGCTTAAACTTAGCCGGGACAGATACGCAGTATTTT
TRBJ2-2,NA,TRBV11-2,NA,CASSQTRAGELFF,TGTGCCAGCAGCCAAACCCGGGCCGGGGAGCTGTTTTTT
TRBJ2-3,NA,TRBV5-1,NA,CASSSFSGNTDTQYF,TGCGCCAGCAGCTCGTTTAGCGGAAACACAGATACGCAGTATTTT
TRBJ2-5,TRBD2,TRBV20-1,NA,CSAGLEETQYF,TGCAGTGCGGGACTAGAAGAGACCCAGTACTTC
TRBJ2-5,NA,TRBV19,NA,CASSPEHSLGQYF,TGTGCCAGTAGTCCAGAACACAGTTTAGGGCAGTACTTC
TRBJ1-2,NA,TRBV19,NA,CASSTQGANYGYTF,TGTGCCAGTAGTACCCAGGGAGCTAACTATGGCTACACCTTC
TRBJ2-3,TRBD1,TRBV2,few,CASKLSTGVGVDTQYF,TGTGCCAGCAAACTCTCGACAGGGGTTGGAGTTGATACGCAGTATTTT
TRBJ2-1,TRBD2,TRBV5-1,NA,CASSLWPVGLASDEQFF,TGCGCCAGCAGCTTGTGGCCGGTGGGACTAGCATCCGATGAGCAGTTCTTC
TRBJ2-7,NA,TRBV5-4,NA,CASSLNAGQGGLEQYF,TGTGCCAGCAGTCTTAATGCGGGGCAGGGGGGTTTGGAGCAGTACTTC
TRBJ1-1,NA,TRBV6-5,NA,CASGTYPEAFF,TGTGCCAGCGGGACCTACCCTGAAGCTTTCTTT
TRBJ1-3,NA,TRBV21-1,NA,CASLHRAGNTIYF,TGTGCCAGTCTCCACAGGGCTGGAAACACCATATATTTT
TRBJ2-3,NA,TRBV2,NA,CASSEDLLDTQYF,TGTGCCAGCAGTGAAGACCTATTAGATACGCAGTATTTT
TRBJ2-2,NA,TRBV2,NA,CASRDGRANTGELFF,TGTGCCAGCAGAGACGGGAGAGCGAACACCGGGGAGCTGTTTTTT
TRBJ1-2,NA,TRBV19,NA,CASSILPGDYGYTF,TGTGCCAGTAGTATACTACCAGGGGACTATGGCTACACCTTC
TRBJ2-1,TRBD2,TRBV27,NA,CASSTSGLAYNEQFF,TGTGCCAGCAGTACGAGTGGACTAGCTTACAATGAGCAGTTCTTC
TRBJ2-5,TRBD2,TRBV10-2,NA,CASSEPTGTSGRGEETQYF,TGCGCCAGCAGTGAACCCACCGGGACTAGCGGGAGGGGGGAAGAGACCCAGTACTTC
TRBJ2-7,TRBD1,TRBV27,NA,CASSLTGGLPAYEQYF,TGTGCCAGCAGCCTTACAGGGGGCCTTCCAGCTTACGAGCAGTACTTC
TRBJ2-7,NA,TRBV7-2,few,CASSLSGGTIYEQYF,TGTGCCAGCAGCTTATCGGGCGGGACAATATACGAGCAGTACTTC
TRBJ2-5,NA,TRBV2,NA,CASSVQAFQETQYF,TGTGCCAGCAGCGTCCAGGCATTTCAAGAGACCCAGTACTTC
TRBJ2-7,NA,TRBV12-5,NA,CASGPHGSSYEQYF,TGTGCTAGTGGCCCGCATGGGAGCTCCTACGAGCAGTACTTC
TRBJ2-5,TRBD1,TRBV13,few,CASSLGGQGFVDVLMHQETQYF,TGTGCCAGCAGCTTAGGGGGACAGGGTTTTGTGGACGTCCTAATGCACCAAGAGACCCAGTACTTC
TRBJ1-1,TRBD1,TRBV30,NA,CAWSEAGGAFEAFF,TGTGCCTGGAGTGAAGCAGGGGGCGCGTTTGAAGCTTTCTTT
TRBJ1-5,NA,TRBV19,NA,CASNVQGGRNQPQHF,TGTGCCAGTAATGTTCAGGGAGGAAGAAATCAGCCCCAGCATTTT
TRBJ2-3,TRBD2,TRBV7-6,NA,CASSRSSGSSTDTQYF,TGTGCCAGCAGCCGTTCTAGCGGGAGTAGCACAGATACGCAGTATTTT
TRBJ2-4,NA,TRBV19,NA,CASSTEGRDIQYF,TGTGCCAGTAGTACCGAGGGCCGGGACATTCAGTACTTC
TRBJ2-5,NA,TRBV11-3,NA,CASSRAPSQETQYF,TGTGCCAGCAGCAGAGCGCCAAGTCAAGAGACCCAGTACTTC
TRBJ2-1,NA,TRBV21-1,NA,CASSVGVTRCDNEQFF,TGTGCCAGCAGCGTAGGTGTCACTAGATGTGACAATGAGCAGTTCTTC
TRBJ1-2,NA,TRBV6-5,NA,CASRSGLDNYGYTF,TGTGCCAGCAGGTCCGGACTAGATAACTATGGCTACACCTTC
TRBJ1-5,NA,TRBV28,few,CASVSRHQPQHF,TGTGCCAGCGTCTCACGGCATCAGCCCCAGCATTTT
TRBJ2-7,TRBD2,TRBV28,many,CASSVWSLAGGPGEQYF,TGTGCCAGCAGTGTATGGTCACTAGCGGGAGGGCCGGGCGAGCAGTACTTC
TRBJ2-3,TRBD1,TRBV28,NA,CASARDRGTDTQYF,TGTGCCAGCGCTCGGGACAGGGGCACAGATACGCAGTATTTT
TRBJ2-1,NA,TRBV5-4,few,CASSQEGASDYNEQFF,TGTGCCAGCAGCCAAGAAGGGGCTAGCGATTACAATGAGCAGTTCTTC
TRBJ2-1,TRBD2,TRBV5-1,NA,CASRPILAGGNEQFF,TGCGCCAGTAGACCTATACTAGCGGGGGGCAATGAGCAGTTCTTC
TRBJ1-5,NA,TRBV29-1,NA,CSVEVGVNQPQHF,TGCAGCGTTGAAGTAGGTGTCAATCAGCCCCAGCATTTT
TRBJ1-5,NA,TRBV27,NA,CASSLPGMGRRIRNQPQHF,TGTGCCAGCAGTTTACCGGGCATGGGTAGGCGCATACGCAATCAGCCCCAGCATTTT
TRBJ2-7,NA,TRBV6-5,NA,CASSYSPRSPSYEQYF,TGTGCCAGCAGTTACTCTCCCCGCTCACCCTCCTACGAGCAGTACTTC
TRBJ2-2,TRBD2,TRBV9,NA,CASSAGVLVAGGGELFF,TGTGCCAGCAGCGCCGGAGTTCTGGTAGCGGGAGGTGGGGAGCTGTTTTTT
TRBJ2-2,TRBD2,TRBV11-3,NA,CASSRAGGTNTGELFF,TGTGCCAGCAGCCGGGCGGGAGGGACGAACACCGGGGAGCTGTTTTTT
TRBJ2-7,TRBD2,TRBV5-4,NA,CASSLGLAGEQYF,TGTGCCAGCAGCTTAGGCCTAGCGGGCGAGCAGTACTTC
TRBJ1-2,NA,TRBV7-8,NA,CASTKGEGVNYGYTF,TGTGCCAGCACGAAGGGGGAAGGGGTAAACTATGGCTACACCTTC
TRBJ2-3,NA,TRBV6-6,NA,CASTHGGIDTQYF,TGTGCCAGCACCCACGGGGGAATAGATACGCAGTATTTT